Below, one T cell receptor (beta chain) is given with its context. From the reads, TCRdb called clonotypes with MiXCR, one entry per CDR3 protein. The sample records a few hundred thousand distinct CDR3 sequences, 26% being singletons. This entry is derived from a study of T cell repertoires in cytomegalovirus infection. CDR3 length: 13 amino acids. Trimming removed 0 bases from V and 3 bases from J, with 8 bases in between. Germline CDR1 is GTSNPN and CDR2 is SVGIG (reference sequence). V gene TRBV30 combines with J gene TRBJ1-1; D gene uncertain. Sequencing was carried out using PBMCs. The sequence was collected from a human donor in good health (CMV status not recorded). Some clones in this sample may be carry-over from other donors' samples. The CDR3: CAWSVSVDTEAFF. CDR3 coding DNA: TGTGCCTGGAGTGTATCAGTGGACACTGAAGCTTTCTTT.